This T cell receptor beta chain was identified during a study of cytomegalovirus exposure and HLA in healthy donors. Study outcomes and limitations: A later analysis linked a missense DCLRE1C variant to TCR beta V- and J-gene trimming.

13 Jbeta primers and 60 Vbeta primers were used for the PCR. Assay used: immunoSEQ multiplex PCR; TCRdb lists only in-frame clones, some missing. This sample's table has fewer than 150,000 clones. Remarks on this clone: Its antigen is as yet unknown.

Germline loops: CDR1 SGHTA, CDR2 FQGNSA. The V end lost 4 bases, the J end lost 7 bases, and 3 bases lay between the germline ends. The CDR3 spans 10 residues. This chain connects TRBV7-2 to TRBJ2-3, with D uncertain. The specimen was PBMCs. The sequence was collected from a middle-aged man in good health and CMV-seronegative. CDR3 sequence: CASSSYTQYF. The DNA for the CDR3 is TGTGCCAGCAGCTCATATACGCAGTATTTT. Looking up the rest from reference TRBV7-2 and TRBJ2-3 gives the full variable domain: GAGVSQSPSNKVTEKGKDVELRCDPISGHTALYWYRQSLGQGLEFLIYFQGNSAPDKSGLPSDRFSAERTGGSVSTLTIQRTQQEDSAVYLCASSSYTQYFGPGTRLTVL.